This TCR beta chain appears in the sequencing data of a study of post-analysis software for immune sequencing data. Whole-study results and caveats: In patients, TRBV5-6, TRBV5-1 and TRBV20-1 belonged to four or five TRBV segments found more frequently than in controls.

A remark on this clonotype: What it binds is unknown.

V lost 4 bases, J lost 4 bases, and 4 bases stayed unmatched. Per germline, CDR1 KGHSH and CDR2 LQKENI. This CDR3 spans 14 amino acids. Unique molecular identifiers were built into the TCR beta cDNA libraries. Each CDR3 protein is one row after TCRdb ran MiXCR on the PCR reads. This sample carries roughly 600,000 distinct CDR3 sequences, 44% of them seen once, and the ten largest clones take 1.5% to 2%. The clonotype was recovered from a girl aged 10 to 17 with multiple sclerosis. The specimen sequenced was blood. This chain connects TRBV18 to TRBJ2-1; 7 bases match TRBD2. CDR3: CASSLSGRYNEQFF. CDR3 in DNA: TGTGCCAGCTCACTTAGCGGGCGTTACAATGAGCAGTTCTTC.